The T cell receptor (beta chain) under discussion was sequenced for a study of human T cells and chemical hapten exposure. Sample time point: pre-sensitization, week 0. Treatment defined: therapeutic diphenylcyclopropenone sensitization with weekly scalp DPC. The library tagged individual cDNA molecules with unique molecular identifiers. In TCRdb, the RACE reads were re-called with MiXCR into one record per CDR3 protein. The table lists roughly 250,000 distinct CDR3 sequences, about 9.4% of them singletons. Deletions cut 4 bases from V and 0 bases from J, with 14 bases between. CDR1 is DFQATT, CDR2 SNEGSKA, per germline (reference sequence). CDR3 length equals 15 residues.

The receptor's source is a woman between 40 and 55 years old with alopecia areata. Some clones in this sample may be carry-over from other donors' samples. The material sequenced was whole blood, taken in connection with sensitization to the hapten diphenylcyclopropenone (DPC). This sequence joins TRBV20-1 and TRBJ2-3; perhaps TRBD1 as D (5 bases). CDR3 bases: TGCAGTGCTACCGGACATCCCTCTAGCACAGATACGCAGTATTTT. Its protein product is CSATGHPSSTDTQYF.